This T cell receptor (beta chain) was documented in a study of PD-L1 blockade in urothelial cancer. Enrolled patients showed locally advanced or metastatic urothelial carcinoma. Every PCR got spiked synthetic TCR analog templates. Data came from immunoSEQ multiplex PCR; TCRdb stores just in-frame clones and leaves some out. This table has about 30,000 clones, approximately 87% appearing once. V was pared by 0 bases and J by 11 bases, with 6 bases of the junction left unmatched. Germline V gives CDR1 MNHEY, CDR2 SMNVEV (reference sequence). This CDR3 region has 13 residues. The sequence was collected from a man aged 50 to 60 with urothelial cancer. The starting material was PBMCs, obtained around atezolizumab (anti-PD-L1) treatment. The chain joins TRBV27 to TRBJ2-7; 8 bases are shared with TRBD2. The CDR3 region has the DNA TGTGCCAGCAGTTTATCGCCCAGCGGGAGAGAGTACTTC. Translated, it gives CASSLSPSGREYF.